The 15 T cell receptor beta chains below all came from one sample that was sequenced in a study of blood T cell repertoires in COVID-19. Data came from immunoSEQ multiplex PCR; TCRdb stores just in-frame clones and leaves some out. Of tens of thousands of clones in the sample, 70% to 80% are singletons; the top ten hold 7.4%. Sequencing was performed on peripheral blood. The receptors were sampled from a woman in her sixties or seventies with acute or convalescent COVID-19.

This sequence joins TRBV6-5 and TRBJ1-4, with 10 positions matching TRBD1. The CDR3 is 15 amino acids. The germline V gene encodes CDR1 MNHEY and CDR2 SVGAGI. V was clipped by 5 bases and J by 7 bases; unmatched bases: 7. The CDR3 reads CASSPPGQGREKLFF. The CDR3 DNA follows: TGTGCCAGCAGTCCCCCGGGACAGGGGCGTGAAAAACTGTTTTTT.

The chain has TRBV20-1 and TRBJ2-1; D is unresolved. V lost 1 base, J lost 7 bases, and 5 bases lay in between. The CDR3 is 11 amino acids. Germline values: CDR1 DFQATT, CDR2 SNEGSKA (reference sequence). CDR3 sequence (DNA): TGCAGTGCTAGAGTTCGTAATGAGCAGTTCTTC. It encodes CSARVRNEQFF.

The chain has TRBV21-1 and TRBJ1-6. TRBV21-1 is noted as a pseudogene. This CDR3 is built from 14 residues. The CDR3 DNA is TGTGCCAGCAGCAAGTTTGCCAGCCGGGGGGCCCTCCACTTT. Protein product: CASSKFASRGALHF.

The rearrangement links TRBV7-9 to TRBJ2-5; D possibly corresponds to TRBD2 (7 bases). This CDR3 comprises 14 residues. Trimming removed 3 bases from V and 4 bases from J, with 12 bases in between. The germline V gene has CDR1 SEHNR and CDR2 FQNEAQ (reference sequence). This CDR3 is CASSLGGLGETQYF. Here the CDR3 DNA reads TGTGCCAGCAGCTTGGGGGGGCTAGGAGAGACCCAGTACTTC.

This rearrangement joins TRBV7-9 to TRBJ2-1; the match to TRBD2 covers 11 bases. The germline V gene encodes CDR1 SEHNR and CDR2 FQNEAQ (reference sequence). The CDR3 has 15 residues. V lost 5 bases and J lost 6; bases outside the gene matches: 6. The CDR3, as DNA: TGTGCCAGCAGCCGTAGCGGGGGGGCCTCCAATGAGCAGTTCTTC. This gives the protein CASSRSGGASNEQFF.

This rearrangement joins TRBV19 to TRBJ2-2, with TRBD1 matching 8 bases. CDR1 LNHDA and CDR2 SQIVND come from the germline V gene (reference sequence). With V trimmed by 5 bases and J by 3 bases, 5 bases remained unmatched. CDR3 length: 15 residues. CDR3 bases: TGTGCCAGTAGTGAGCTCAGGGGGCACACCGGGGAGCTGTTTTTT. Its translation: CASSELRGHTGELFF.

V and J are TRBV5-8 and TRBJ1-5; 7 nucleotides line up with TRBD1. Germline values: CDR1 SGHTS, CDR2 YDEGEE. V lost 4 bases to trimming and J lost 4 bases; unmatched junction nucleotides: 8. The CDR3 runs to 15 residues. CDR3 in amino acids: CASSLPGGRNQPQHF. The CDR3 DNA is TGTGCCAGCAGCCTCCCAGGGGGGCGAAATCAGCCCCAGCATTTT.

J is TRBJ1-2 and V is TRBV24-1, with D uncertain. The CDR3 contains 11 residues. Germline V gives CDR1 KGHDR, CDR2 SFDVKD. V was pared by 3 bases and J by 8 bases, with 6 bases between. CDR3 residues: CATSDEGGYTF. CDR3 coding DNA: TGTGCCACCAGTGATGAGGGAGGCTACACCTTC.

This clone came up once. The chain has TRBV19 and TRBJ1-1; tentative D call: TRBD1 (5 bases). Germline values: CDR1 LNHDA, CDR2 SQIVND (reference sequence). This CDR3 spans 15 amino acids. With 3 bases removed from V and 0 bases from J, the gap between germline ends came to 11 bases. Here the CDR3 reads CASSIVTAMNTEAFF. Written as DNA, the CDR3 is TGTGCCAGTAGTATTGTGACAGCCATGAACACTGAAGCTTTCTTT. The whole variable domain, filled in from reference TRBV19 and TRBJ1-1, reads DGGITQSPKYLFRKEGQNVTLSCEQNLNHDAMYWYRQDPGQGLRLIYYSQIVNDFQKGDIAEGYSVSREKKESFPLTVTSAQKNPTAFYLCASSIVTAMNTEAFFGQGTRLTVV.

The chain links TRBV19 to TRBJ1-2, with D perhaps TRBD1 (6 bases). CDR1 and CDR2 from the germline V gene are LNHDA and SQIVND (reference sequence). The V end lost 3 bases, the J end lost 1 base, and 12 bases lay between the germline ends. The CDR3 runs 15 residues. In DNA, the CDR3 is TGTGCCAGTAGTATGGTGGGGGCCAGTAACTATGGCTACACCTTC. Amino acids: CASSMVGASNYGYTF.

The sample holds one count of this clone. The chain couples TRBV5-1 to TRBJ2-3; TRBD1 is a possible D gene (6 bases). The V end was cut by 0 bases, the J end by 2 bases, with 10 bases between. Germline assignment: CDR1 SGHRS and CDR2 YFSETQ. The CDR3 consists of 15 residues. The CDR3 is CASSLGGQPTDTQYF. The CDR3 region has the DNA TGCGCCAGCAGCTTGGGAGGACAGCCCACAGATACGCAGTATTTT.

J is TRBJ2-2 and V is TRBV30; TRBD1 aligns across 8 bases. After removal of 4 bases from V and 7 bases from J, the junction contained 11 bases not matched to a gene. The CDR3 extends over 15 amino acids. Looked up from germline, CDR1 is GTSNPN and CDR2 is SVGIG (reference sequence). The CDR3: CAWNAADRANGELFF. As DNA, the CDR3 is TGTGCCTGGAACGCCGCGGACAGGGCTAACGGGGAGCTGTTTTTT.

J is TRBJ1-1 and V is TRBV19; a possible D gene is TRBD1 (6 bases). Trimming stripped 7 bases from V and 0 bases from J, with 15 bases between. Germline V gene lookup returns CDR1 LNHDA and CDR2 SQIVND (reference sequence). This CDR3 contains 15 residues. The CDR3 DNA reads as TGTGCCAGTACCATAACCCGGACAGTGAACACTGAAGCTTTCTTT. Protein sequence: CASTITRTVNTEAFF. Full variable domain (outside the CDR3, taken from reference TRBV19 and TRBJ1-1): DGGITQSPKYLFRKEGQNVTLSCEQNLNHDAMYWYRQDPGQGLRLIYYSQIVNDFQKGDIAEGYSVSREKKESFPLTVTSAQKNPTAFYLCASTITRTVNTEAFFGQGTRLTVV.

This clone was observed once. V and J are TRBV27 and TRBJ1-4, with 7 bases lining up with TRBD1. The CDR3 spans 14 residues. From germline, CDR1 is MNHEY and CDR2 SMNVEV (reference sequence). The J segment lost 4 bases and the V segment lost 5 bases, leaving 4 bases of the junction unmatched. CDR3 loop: CASSPTGNNEKLFF. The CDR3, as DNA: TGTGCCAGCAGTCCGACAGGGAATAATGAAAAACTGTTTTTT.

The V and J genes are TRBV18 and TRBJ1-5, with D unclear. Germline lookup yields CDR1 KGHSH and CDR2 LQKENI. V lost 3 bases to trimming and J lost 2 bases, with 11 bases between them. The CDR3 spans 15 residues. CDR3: CASSPSPERNQPQHF. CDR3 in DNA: TGTGCCAGCTCACCGTCCCCAGAACGCAATCAGCCCCAGCATTTT.